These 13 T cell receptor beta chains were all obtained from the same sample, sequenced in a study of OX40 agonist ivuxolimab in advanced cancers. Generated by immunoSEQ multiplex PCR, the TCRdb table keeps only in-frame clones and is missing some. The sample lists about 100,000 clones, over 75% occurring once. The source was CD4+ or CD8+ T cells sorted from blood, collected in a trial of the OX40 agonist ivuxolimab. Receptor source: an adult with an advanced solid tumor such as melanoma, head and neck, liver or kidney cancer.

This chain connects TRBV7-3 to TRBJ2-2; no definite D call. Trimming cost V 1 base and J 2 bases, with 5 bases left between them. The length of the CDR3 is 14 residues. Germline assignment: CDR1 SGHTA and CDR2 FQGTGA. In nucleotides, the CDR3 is TGTGCCAGCAGCTTAAAGGCCAACACCGGGGAGCTGTTTTTT. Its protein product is CASSLKANTGELFF.

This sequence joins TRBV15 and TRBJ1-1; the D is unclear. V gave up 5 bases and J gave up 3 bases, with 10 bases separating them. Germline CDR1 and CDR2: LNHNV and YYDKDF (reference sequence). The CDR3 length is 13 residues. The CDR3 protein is CATSFREDTEAFF. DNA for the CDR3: TGTGCCACCAGCTTCCGAGAGGACACTGAAGCTTTCTTT.

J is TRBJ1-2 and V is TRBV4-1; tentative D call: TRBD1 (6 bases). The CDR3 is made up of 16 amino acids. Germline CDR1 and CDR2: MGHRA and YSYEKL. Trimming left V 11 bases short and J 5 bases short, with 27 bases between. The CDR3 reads CASSQRGQGRTYGYTF. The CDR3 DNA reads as TGCGCCTCATCCCAAAGAGGGCAGGGGCGGACGTATGGCTACACCTTC.

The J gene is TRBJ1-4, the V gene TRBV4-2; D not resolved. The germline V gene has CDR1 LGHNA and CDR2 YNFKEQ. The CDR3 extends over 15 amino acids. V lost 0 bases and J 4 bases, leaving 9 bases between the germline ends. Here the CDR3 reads CASSQEGNNNEKLFF. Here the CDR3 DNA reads TGTGCCAGCAGCCAAGAGGGAAATAATAATGAAAAACTGTTTTTT.

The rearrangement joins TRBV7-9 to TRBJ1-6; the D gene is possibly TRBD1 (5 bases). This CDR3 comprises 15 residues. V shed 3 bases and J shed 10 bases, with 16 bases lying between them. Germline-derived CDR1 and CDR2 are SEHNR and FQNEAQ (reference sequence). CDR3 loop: CASSFGGGFRSPLHF. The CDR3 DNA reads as TGTGCCAGCAGCTTCGGGGGGGGGTTCCGGTCACCCCTCCACTTT.

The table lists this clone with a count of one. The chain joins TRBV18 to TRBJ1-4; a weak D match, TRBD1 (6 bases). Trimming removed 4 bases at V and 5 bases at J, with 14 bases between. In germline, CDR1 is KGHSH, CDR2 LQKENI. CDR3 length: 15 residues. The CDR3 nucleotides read TGTGCCAGCTCACGAGGGGGTGCAGGGAATGAAAAACTGTTTTTT. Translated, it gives CASSRGGAGNEKLFF.

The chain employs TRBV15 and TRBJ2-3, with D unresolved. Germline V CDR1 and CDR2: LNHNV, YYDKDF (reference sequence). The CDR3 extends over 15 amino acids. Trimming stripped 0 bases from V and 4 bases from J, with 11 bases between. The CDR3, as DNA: TGTGCCACCAGCAGAGATCCCAGGCGAGCAGATACGCAGTATTTT. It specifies CATSRDPRRADTQYF.

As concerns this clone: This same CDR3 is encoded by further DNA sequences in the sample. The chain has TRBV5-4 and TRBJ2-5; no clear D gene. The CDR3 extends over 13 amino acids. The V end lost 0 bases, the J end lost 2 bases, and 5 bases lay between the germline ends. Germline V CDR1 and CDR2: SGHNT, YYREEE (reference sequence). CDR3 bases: TGTGCCAGCAGCTTGGTGTCACAAGAGACCCAGTACTTC. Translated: CASSLVSQETQYF.

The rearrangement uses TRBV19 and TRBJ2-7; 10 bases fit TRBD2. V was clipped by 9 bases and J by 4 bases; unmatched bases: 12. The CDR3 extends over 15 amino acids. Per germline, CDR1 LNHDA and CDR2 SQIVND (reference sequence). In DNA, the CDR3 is TGTGCCAGCAGACACCCAGCGGGGGGGCGATACGAGCAGTACTTC. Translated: CASRHPAGGRYEQYF.

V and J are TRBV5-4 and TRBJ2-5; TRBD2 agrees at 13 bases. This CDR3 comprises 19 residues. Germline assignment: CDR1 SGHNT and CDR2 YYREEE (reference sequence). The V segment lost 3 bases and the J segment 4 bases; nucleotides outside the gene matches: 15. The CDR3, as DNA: TGTGCCAGCAGCTCAGGACAGGGGAGACTAGCGGGGGGACGAGAGACCCAGTACTTC. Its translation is CASSSGQGRLAGGRETQYF.

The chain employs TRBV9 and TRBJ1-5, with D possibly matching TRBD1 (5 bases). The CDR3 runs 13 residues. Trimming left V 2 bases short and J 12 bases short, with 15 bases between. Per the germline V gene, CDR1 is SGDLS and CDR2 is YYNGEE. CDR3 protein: CASSVEELGVQHF. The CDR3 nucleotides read TGTGCCAGCAGCGTCGAGGAACTGGGGGTCCAGCATTTT.

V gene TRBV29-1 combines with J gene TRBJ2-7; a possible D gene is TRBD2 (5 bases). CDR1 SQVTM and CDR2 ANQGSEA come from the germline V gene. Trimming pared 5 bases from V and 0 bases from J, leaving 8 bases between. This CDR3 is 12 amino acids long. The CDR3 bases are TGCAGCGTTCGGAGGAGCTCCTACGAGCAGTACTTC. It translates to CSVRRSSYEQYF.

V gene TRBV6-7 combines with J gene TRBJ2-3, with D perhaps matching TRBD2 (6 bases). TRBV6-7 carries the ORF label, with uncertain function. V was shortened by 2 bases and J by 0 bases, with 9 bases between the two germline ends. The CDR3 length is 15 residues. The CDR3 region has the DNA TGTGCCAGCAGTTACCTGCGGGACAGCACAGATACGCAGTATTTT. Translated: CASSYLRDSTDTQYF.